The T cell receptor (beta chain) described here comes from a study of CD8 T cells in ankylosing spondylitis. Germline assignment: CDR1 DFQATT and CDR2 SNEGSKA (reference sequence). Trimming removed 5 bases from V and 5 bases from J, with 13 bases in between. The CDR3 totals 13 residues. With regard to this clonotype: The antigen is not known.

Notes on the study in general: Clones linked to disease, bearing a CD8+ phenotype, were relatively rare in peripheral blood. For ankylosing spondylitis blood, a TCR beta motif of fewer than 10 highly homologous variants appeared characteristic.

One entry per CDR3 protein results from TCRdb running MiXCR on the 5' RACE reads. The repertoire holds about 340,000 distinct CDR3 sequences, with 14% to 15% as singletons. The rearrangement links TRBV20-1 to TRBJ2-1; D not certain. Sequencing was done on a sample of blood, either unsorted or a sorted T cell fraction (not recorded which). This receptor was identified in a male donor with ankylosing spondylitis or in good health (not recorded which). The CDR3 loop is CSAHRPPDNEQFF. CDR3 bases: TGCAGTGCTCACCGCCCCCCTGACAATGAGCAGTTCTTC.